This T cell receptor beta chain was captured by sequencing in a study of cytomegalovirus exposure and HLA in healthy donors. Turning to the study itself: A prior study identified 90 million to 120 million unique TCR beta sequences from some 200 million T cells.

This CDR3 is 14 amino acids long. V was pared by 3 bases and J by 3 bases, with 10 bases between. Looked up from germline, CDR1 is SEHNR and CDR2 is FQNEAQ (reference sequence). Primers: 60 Vbeta forward and 13 Jbeta reverse. Methods used by the authors: Approximately 12 million of 80 million or so unique TCR beta chains were shared, per a later count. Here immunoSEQ multiplex PCR was the method, and the copy in TCRdb shows in-frame clones only, minus some. That table supplies the V and J calls and clone size; D and trimming were determined from the DNA. This sample yields some 170,000 clones, of which more than 60% are seen a single time; 2.5% belongs to the top ten.

The chain recombines TRBV7-9 with TRBJ2-3; unclear D gene. The sequenced sample consisted of PBMCs. This TCR was recovered from a human donor in good health. The CDR3 DNA is TGTGCCAGCAGCTTTATATTCGGGACAGATACGCAGTATTTT. As protein: CASSFIFGTDTQYF.